This TCR beta chain was found in a study of cytomegalovirus exposure and HLA in healthy donors. General study points: A later analysis showed TCR association rates differing by HLA locus, peaking at DRB1 and lowest at HLA-C. Productive rates of about 87% or about 30% were seen for most TCR beta V segments in an earlier analysis.

The PCR used 60 Vbeta and 13 Jbeta primers. The protocol was immunoSEQ multiplex PCR, while the TCRdb copy is restricted to in-frame clones and leaves out a portion. In the table there are roughly 97,000 clones, approximately 70% of which are singletons. This clone was seen a single time. The antigen remains unidentified. The V gene lost 4 bases and the J gene lost 8 bases, with 17 bases spanning the gap. This CDR3 is built from 14 residues. CDR1 is SNHLY, CDR2 FYNNEI, per germline. The sequencing input was PBMCs. The TCR comes from a man aged 35-49 years in good health and CMV-seronegative. The rearrangement joins TRBV2 to TRBJ1-2; D is ambiguous. The CDR3 region is CASSATEYRSGYTF. Written as DNA, the CDR3 is TGTGCCAGCAGTGCCACGGAGTACCGAAGCGGCTACACCTTC.